The 30 T cell receptor beta chains below were found in one sample sequenced in a study of cytomegalovirus exposure and HLA in healthy donors. Assay: immunoSEQ multiplex PCR; the TCRdb copy retains only in-frame clones and omits some. The sample lists about 300,000 clones, 88% occurring once. The specimen sequenced was PBMCs. The receptor set was obtained from a woman younger than 30 in good health and CMV-seronegative.

The chain is built from TRBV9 and TRBJ2-5; TRBD1 is a possible D gene (6 bases). Trimming removed 6 bases from V and 7 bases from J, with 16 bases in between. Per germline, CDR1 SGDLS and CDR2 YYNGEE. This CDR3 comprises 13 residues. The CDR3 nucleotides read TGTGCCAGCACCCAGGGGAGTGGAGGGACCCAGTACTTC. Its translation is CASTQGSGGTQYF.

The chain recombines TRBV27 with TRBJ1-2; no reliable D call. CDR1 MNHEY and CDR2 SMNVEV come from the germline V gene (reference sequence). This CDR3 spans 18 amino acids. V lost 5 bases, J lost 4 bases, and 26 bases lay in between. This chain's CDR3 is CASSLKWRQQDTSYGYTF. CDR3 nucleotides: TGTGCCAGCAGTCTCAAGTGGAGGCAACAAGACACCTCCTATGGCTACACCTTC.

This clone was seen only once. The chain joins TRBV27 to TRBJ2-6; D possibly corresponds to TRBD2 (6 bases). Germline CDR1 reads MNHEY; CDR2 reads SMNVEV (reference sequence). Trimming removed 8 bases from V and 2 bases from J, with 16 bases in between. This CDR3 is built from 16 residues. CDR3 loop: CASRQNWGAGANVLTF. CDR3 sequence (DNA): TGTGCCAGCCGGCAGAATTGGGGGGCTGGGGCCAACGTCCTGACTTTC.

The chain couples TRBV5-4 to TRBJ2-5; TRBD2 aligns across 11 bases. This CDR3 region has 16 residues. J lost 0 bases, V lost 7 bases, and 8 bases had no gene match. Germline V gene data show CDR1 as SGHNT and CDR2 as YYREEE (reference sequence). The CDR3 loop reads CASGLLLAGDQETQYF. Here the CDR3 DNA reads TGTGCCAGCGGCCTCTTACTAGCGGGGGACCAAGAGACCCAGTACTTC.

The chain couples TRBV14 to TRBJ1-2; D call uncertain. V lost 0 bases and J lost 7, with 9 bases in between. The germline gives CDR1 SGHDN, CDR2 FVKESK. The length of the CDR3 is 13 residues. The CDR3 sequence is CASSQDILFGYTF. CDR3 DNA sequence: TGTGCCAGCAGCCAAGATATATTGTTTGGCTACACCTTC.

This sequence joins TRBV7-2 and TRBJ1-2; TRBD1 matches 8 bases. The CDR3 loop spans 14 amino acids. Trimming at V came to 2 bases and at J to 10 bases, leaving 9 bases not matched to a gene. The germline CDR1 and CDR2 sequences are SGHTA and FQGNSA. CDR3 in amino acids: CASSLTGDRNHYTF. The CDR3 nucleotides read TGTGCCAGCAGCTTAACGGGGGACAGGAACCACTACACCTTC.

This clone has just a few counts. The J gene is TRBJ1-2, the V gene TRBV20-1, with TRBD1 as a possible D gene (5 bases). Germline CDR1 reads DFQATT; CDR2 reads SNEGSKA (reference sequence). Trimming took off 3 bases at V and 8 bases at J, with 10 bases between the two ends. The CDR3 contains 11 residues. The CDR3: CSASWGGGYTF. The CDR3 DNA sequence: TGCAGTGCTAGTTGGGGCGGCGGCTACACCTTC.

The chain has TRBV28 and TRBJ1-1; 12 bases align to TRBD1. Trimming took 6 bases from V and 7 from J; bases not matched to a gene: 12. Germline CDR1 is MDHEN and CDR2 is SYDVKM. The CDR3 sequence is 16 residues long. The CDR3 is CASRSAGTGGFNEAFF. DNA of the CDR3: TGTGCCAGCAGGTCCGCCGGGACAGGGGGCTTTAATGAAGCTTTCTTT.

The rearrangement links TRBV5-1 to TRBJ1-1; D is unresolved. Trimming stripped 4 bases from V and 1 base from J, with 2 bases between. The CDR3 loop spans 11 amino acids. Germline V gene sequence: CDR1 SGHRS, CDR2 YFSETQ. The CDR3 DNA is TGCGCCAGCAGCCGGAACACTGAAGCTTTCTTT. This gives the protein CASSRNTEAFF.

The rearrangement uses TRBV27 and TRBJ2-1; weak D call: TRBD2 (5 bases). This CDR3 contains 17 residues. V lost 3 bases and J lost 5, with 20 bases in between. Germline V gene data show CDR1 as MNHEY and CDR2 as SMNVEV (reference sequence). The CDR3 DNA is TGTGCCAGCAGTTTCTTCTTCCGGGATGTCGGCAACAATGAGCAGTTCTTC. Amino acid sequence: CASSFFFRDVGNNEQFF.

This sequence joins TRBV6-5 and TRBJ1-4; no firm D call. The CDR3 extends over 13 amino acids. Germline V CDR1 and CDR2: MNHEY, SVGAGI. Trimming cost V 5 bases and J 7 bases, with 11 bases left between them. The DNA of the CDR3 is TGTGCCAGCAGTAACAGCTTCAGTGAAAAACTGTTTTTT. This encodes CASSNSFSEKLFF.

V and J are TRBV6-5 and TRBJ1-3; D is uncertain. V was trimmed by 7 bases and J by 6 bases, leaving 13 bases between them. Germline CDR1 is MNHEY and CDR2 is SVGAGI. The CDR3 consists of 13 residues. The CDR3 loop is CASTTRRLNTIYF. CDR3 nucleotides: TGTGCCAGCACCACTCGGAGGTTAAACACCATATATTTT.

The V call is TRBV27, the J call TRBJ1-1; the match to TRBD1 covers 7 bases. V lost 2 bases to trimming and J lost 5 bases; unmatched junction nucleotides: 5. Germline V lookup: CDR1 MNHEY, CDR2 SMNVEV (reference sequence). This CDR3 comprises 14 residues. As DNA, the CDR3 is TGTGCCAGCAGTTTACTGGCAGGGGGTACTGAAGCTTTCTTT. Encoded protein: CASSLLAGGTEAFF.

The V gene is TRBV11-2, the J gene TRBJ2-7; TRBD2 is a possible D gene (6 bases). Germline V gene sequence: CDR1 SGHAT, CDR2 FQNNGV. The CDR3 contains 15 residues. Trimming left V 5 bases short and J 0 bases short, with 14 bases between. This CDR3 is CASSDPEGPSYEQYF. CDR3 bases: TGTGCCAGCAGCGACCCGGAGGGGCCCTCCTACGAGCAGTACTTC.

The chain couples TRBV23-1 to TRBJ1-6, with TRBD1 identical over 8 bases. TRBV23-1 is designated an ORF whose function remains uncertain. With 0 bases clipped from V and 9 bases from J, the junction kept 22 bases outside the gene matches. This CDR3 has 21 residues. CDR3 coding DNA: TGCGCCAGCAGTCAATCGACTTGGCAGGGGGCTAATAATCGGTGTCGTTCACCCCTCCACTTT. Translated, it gives CASSQSTWQGANNRCRSPLHF.

J is TRBJ1-2 and V is TRBV6-1, with unresolved D. The CDR3 covers 14 residues. The V gene lost 4 bases and the J gene lost 2 bases, with 11 bases spanning the gap. Germline V lookup: CDR1 MNHNS, CDR2 SASEGT. CDR3 nucleotide sequence: TGTGCCAGCAGTGGATTGGCGGCCAACTATGGCTACACCTTC. This codes for CASSGLAANYGYTF.

The rearrangement links TRBV9 to TRBJ2-7, with 15 bases aligning to TRBD2. With V trimmed by 3 bases and J by 3 bases, 7 bases remained unmatched. From germline, CDR1 is SGDLS and CDR2 YYNGEE. The CDR3 totals 17 residues. This chain's CDR3 is CASSAGLAGGSVYEQYF. The CDR3 DNA sequence: TGTGCCAGCAGCGCGGGACTAGCGGGAGGTTCCGTCTACGAGCAGTACTTC. Based on the CDR3 plus reference TRBV9 and TRBJ2-7, the full variable domain is DSGVTQTPKHLITATGQRVTLRCSPRSGDLSVYWYQQSLDQGLQFLIQYYNGEERAKGNILERFSAQQFPDLHSELNLSSLELGDSALYFCASSAGLAGGSVYEQYFGPGTRLTVT.

The rearrangement links TRBV6-5 to TRBJ1-6; 8 nucleotides align to TRBD1. V lost 6 bases and J lost 9; bases outside the gene matches: 7. This CDR3 has 14 residues. The germline V gene has CDR1 MNHEY and CDR2 SVGAGI. CDR3 bases: TGTGCCAGCAGAATCGGGACAGGTAGTTCACCCCTCCACTTT. It yields the protein CASRIGTGSSPLHF.

The rearrangement links TRBV28 to TRBJ2-7, with 10 nucleotides matching TRBD1. Per the germline V gene, CDR1 is MDHEN and CDR2 is SYDVKM. This CDR3 region has 14 residues. J was trimmed by 3 bases and V by 7 bases; bases with no gene match: 6. CDR3 nucleotide sequence: TGTGCCAGCACCCAGACAGGGGGCATCTACGAGCAGTACTTC. Its translation is CASTQTGGIYEQYF.

The chain combines TRBV20-1 with TRBJ1-1, with D unresolved. Germline loops: CDR1 DFQATT, CDR2 SNEGSKA (reference sequence). The CDR3 sequence is 11 residues long. V was cut by 5 bases and J by 10 bases, with 14 bases left in between. CDR3 region: CSAPTVPIAFF. The CDR3, as DNA: TGCAGTGCTCCAACAGTGCCTATAGCTTTCTTT.

The chain uses TRBV4-3 and TRBJ1-4; D may be TRBD1 (6 bases). The CDR3 contains 18 residues. V was cut by 0 bases and J by 5 bases, with 19 bases left in between. Germline V CDR1 and CDR2: LGHNA, YSLEER. As DNA, the CDR3 is TGCGCCAGCAGCCAAGAAGGCCTGCGACAGGCTCTAAATGAAAAACTGTTTTTT. Its protein is CASSQEGLRQALNEKLFF.

The chain employs TRBV6-1 and TRBJ1-1; 7 nucleotides align to TRBD1. CDR3 length equals 12 residues. The germline V gene has CDR1 MNHNS and CDR2 SASEGT. V lost 4 bases, J lost 10 bases, and 6 bases stayed unmatched. CDR3 amino acids: CASSAAGTAAFF. As DNA, the CDR3 is TGTGCCAGCAGTGCGGCCGGGACAGCAGCTTTCTTT.

The chain carries TRBV11-2 and TRBJ2-3; 7 bases match TRBD1. Germline loops: CDR1 SGHAT, CDR2 FQNNGV. This CDR3 has 15 amino acids. V was pared by 3 bases and J by 4 bases, with 7 bases of the junction left unmatched. CDR3 amino acids: CASSFLDRVADTQYF. CDR3 sequence (DNA): TGTGCCAGCAGCTTTTTAGACAGGGTTGCAGATACGCAGTATTTT.

The chain combines TRBV18 with TRBJ2-7; 8 positions match TRBD2. Germline CDR1 reads KGHSH; CDR2 reads LQKENI. The CDR3 length is 15 residues. V lost 3 bases and J lost 6; bases outside the gene matches: 10. CDR3 sequence reads: CASSPKRERDFEQYF. CDR3 DNA: TGTGCCAGCTCACCGAAGCGGGAGCGGGATTTCGAGCAGTACTTC.

This clone has just a few counts. This rearrangement joins TRBV4-2 to TRBJ2-3, with D possibly TRBD2 on 6 matching bases. Trimming took 0 bases from V and 1 from J, leaving 14 bases between them. This CDR3 spans 17 amino acids. Looked up from germline, CDR1 is LGHNA and CDR2 is YNFKEQ. In DNA form, the CDR3 reads TGTGCCAGCAGCCAAGATGTCCTACAGCGGGGCACAGATACGCAGTATTTT. Residues: CASSQDVLQRGTDTQYF.

This chain connects TRBV7-2 to TRBJ2-3; 8 bases line up with TRBD2. This CDR3 has 15 residues. V trimming: 5 bases; J trimming: 4 bases; junction bases outside the gene matches: 8. Germline V gives CDR1 SGHTA, CDR2 FQGNSA. CDR3 sequence: CASSPSGRGSDTQYF. The DNA for the CDR3 is TGTGCCAGCAGCCCAAGCGGGAGAGGGTCAGATACGCAGTATTTT.

This clone has only one observation. The V call is TRBV6-5, the J call TRBJ1-1; D possibly corresponds to TRBD1 (6 bases). The V gene lost 8 bases and the J gene lost 1 base, with 14 bases spanning the gap. Germline V gene lookup returns CDR1 MNHEY and CDR2 SVGAGI. The CDR3 is 14 amino acids. CDR3 sequence (DNA): TGTGCCAGCGCTTCGCTAGGGGGGAACACTGAAGCTTTCTTT. The encoded protein is CASASLGGNTEAFF.

The chain links TRBV6-1 to TRBJ1-1; D is unclear. The CDR3 runs 13 residues. The germline gives CDR1 MNHNS, CDR2 SASEGT. Trimming removed 2 bases at V and 2 bases at J, with 6 bases between. The CDR3 loop is CASSEMRNTEAFF. The DNA for the CDR3 is TGTGCCAGCAGTGAAATGAGAAACACTGAAGCTTTCTTT.

This clone has just one count. The V and J genes are TRBV2 and TRBJ2-1; D is unclear. CDR3 size: 16 residues. The germline gives CDR1 SNHLY, CDR2 FYNNEI. V was trimmed by 6 bases and J by 2 bases, leaving 17 bases between them. In nucleotides, the CDR3 is TGTGCCAGCAGCGAAATAGGAGTCCTTGCCTACAATGAGCAGTTCTTC. Its protein is CASSEIGVLAYNEQFF.

This clone was detected once. This chain uses TRBV6-5 with TRBJ2-3; D remains ambiguous. Trimming left V 7 bases short and J 2 bases short, with 13 bases between. CDR1 is MNHEY, CDR2 SVGAGI, per germline. The CDR3 is 14 amino acids. Written as DNA, the CDR3 is TGTGCCAGCACCTCCCCGTCCTCCACAGATACGCAGTATTTT. This sequence encodes CASTSPSSTDTQYF.